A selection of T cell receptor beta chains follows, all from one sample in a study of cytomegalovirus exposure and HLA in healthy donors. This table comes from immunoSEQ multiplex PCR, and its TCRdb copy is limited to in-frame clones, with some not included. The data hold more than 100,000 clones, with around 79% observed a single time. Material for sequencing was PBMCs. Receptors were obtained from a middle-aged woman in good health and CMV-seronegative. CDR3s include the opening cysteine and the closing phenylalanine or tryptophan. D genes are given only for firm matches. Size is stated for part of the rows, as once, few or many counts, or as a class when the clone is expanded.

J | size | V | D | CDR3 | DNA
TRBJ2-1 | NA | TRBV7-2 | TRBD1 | CASSFGQGRGEQFF | TGTGCCAGCAGCTTTGGACAGGGCCGGGGGGAGCAGTTCTTC
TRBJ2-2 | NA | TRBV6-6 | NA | CASSYSQGMDTGELFF | TGTGCCAGCAGTTACTCGCAGGGGATGGACACCGGGGAGCTGTTTTTT
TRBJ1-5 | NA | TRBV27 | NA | CASSLSSNFQPQHF | TGTGCCAGCAGTTTATCGTCCAACTTTCAGCCCCAGCATTTT
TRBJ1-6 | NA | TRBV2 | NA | CASSESRQGRNSPLHF | TGTGCCAGCAGTGAATCTCGGCAGGGGCGCAATTCACCCCTCCACTTT
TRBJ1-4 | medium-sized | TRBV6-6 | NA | CASIRTVDEKLFF | TGTGCCAGCATTCGGACAGTTGATGAAAAACTGTTTTTT
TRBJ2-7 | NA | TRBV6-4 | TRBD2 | CASSEWGLAGGSSYEQYF | TGTGCCAGCAGTGAATGGGGACTAGCGGGGGGCAGCTCCTACGAGCAGTACTTC
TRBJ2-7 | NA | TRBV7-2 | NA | CASSLGGDSYEQYF | TGTGCCAGCAGCTTAGGGGGGGACAGCTACGAGCAGTACTTC
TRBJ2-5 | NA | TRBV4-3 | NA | CASSQEFGGHETQYF | TGCGCCAGCAGCCAAGAATTCGGGGGGCATGAGACCCAGTACTTC
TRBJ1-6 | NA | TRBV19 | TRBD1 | CASSIGQGPSPLHF | TGTGCCAGTAGTATTGGACAGGGTCCCTCACCCCTCCACTTT
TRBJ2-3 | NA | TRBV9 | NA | CASSQSPTDTQYF | TGTGCCAGCAGTCAAAGCCCCACAGATACGCAGTATTTT
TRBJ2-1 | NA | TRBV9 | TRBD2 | CASSGTSRNNEQFF | TGTGCCAGCAGCGGGACTAGCAGAAACAATGAGCAGTTCTTC
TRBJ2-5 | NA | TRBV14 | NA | CASSGNRETQYF | TGTGCCAGCAGCGGGAATCGGGAAACCCAGTACTTC
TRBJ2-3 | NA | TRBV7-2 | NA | CASSSGTTTDTQYF | TGTGCCAGCAGCTCGGGAACGACGACAGATACGCAGTATTTT
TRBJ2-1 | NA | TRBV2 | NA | CASSGRVYNEQFF | TGTGCCAGCAGTGGGAGAGTTTACAATGAGCAGTTCTTC
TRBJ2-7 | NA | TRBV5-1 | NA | CASSRILSGSAYEQYF | TGCGCCAGCAGCCGGATCCTTAGCGGCTCGGCCTACGAGCAGTACTTC
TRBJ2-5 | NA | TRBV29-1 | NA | CSVATGSGGETQYF | TGCAGCGTTGCAACAGGGAGCGGCGGCGAGACCCAGTACTTC
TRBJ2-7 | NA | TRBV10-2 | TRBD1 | CASTTGTGAFSYEQYF | TGCGCCAGCACTACCGGGACAGGGGCCTTCTCCTACGAGCAGTACTTC
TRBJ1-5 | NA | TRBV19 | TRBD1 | CASSLKEQGLGWNQPQHF | TGTGCCAGTAGTCTAAAAGAACAGGGGCTAGGATGGAATCAGCCCCAGCATTTT
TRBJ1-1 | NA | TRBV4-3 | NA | CASSQGGVDTEAFF | TGCGCCAGCAGCCAAGGAGGAGTGGACACTGAAGCTTTCTTT
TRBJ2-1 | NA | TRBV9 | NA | CASSPAMGSSYNEQFF | TGTGCCAGCAGCCCAGCCATGGGGAGCTCCTACAATGAGCAGTTCTTC